This T cell receptor (beta chain) is drawn from a study of CD8 T cells in Susac syndrome (dated by TCRdb to the late 2010s). About the full investigation: Whether CD8+ T cell activation and differentiation in Susac syndrome was antigen driven was tested using repertoire sequencing. Here is what the overall study found, with its caveats: The study acknowledged that relatively few individuals were included in the TCR sequencing and HLA analysis.

V loses 4 bases at its end and J loses 2 bases; junction bases beyond the gene matches: 7. The CDR3 contains 15 residues, cysteine and phenylalanine counted. Only the CDR3 DNA stays, 45 bases, in frame from base 1. Taken from the germline V gene, the CDR1 and CDR2 loops are SGDLS and YYNGEE. RNA was extracted using the RNeasy kit, and roughly 0.5 to 1 ug of the RNA was reverse transcribed with random hexamers. The immunoSEQ multiplex PCR assay, covering 54 Vbeta and 13 Jbeta segments, was used to amplify TCR beta CDR3 regions. To correct PCR amplification bias, a synthetic template baseline was used for both primer optimization and computational correction. The source study handled its data this way. Reads were annotated to V, D and J genes per IMGT and analyzed with immunoSEQ Analyzer, keeping only productive sequences. To calculate clonality, Shannon entropy was normalized by log2 of the number of productive unique sequences and then subtracted from one. Public and private clones were assessed among the 100 most prevalent clones of each patient and control. A clone was defined as Susac-specific if it was absent from the healthy and MS cohorts, from about 1,100 published viral clones and from other ImmuneACCESS disease sequences. Using fastp at Q25 and MiXCR, TCRdb reprocessed the public reads and kept productive beta chains. Every entry covers one CDR3 protein and lists the most common genes and DNA from its rows. The authors' filters were not applied to this entry. Counted in this sample were fewer than 150,000 distinct CDR3 sequences; approximately 93% of them appeared once. The ten top clones hold approximately 0.097% of the sample.

Details on this clonotype: Its antigen remains unidentified. No qualities accompany the bases; no much larger clone lies one base away.

High-throughput TCR beta sequencing profiled peripheral blood CD8+ and CD4+ T cells from healthy donors, Susac syndrome patients and multiple sclerosis patients. Treatment-naive patients with stable or active relapsing-remitting disease fulfilling revised McDonald criteria were used as multiple sclerosis controls. Bulk CD8+ and CD4+ T cells were purified magnetically by negative isolation, whereas CD8+ TEMRA cells were enriched by FACS. Blood was drawn into EDTA tubes, processed within 24 hours, and PBMCs were isolated by density gradient centrifugation. PBMCs destined for TCR sequencing were cryopreserved in liquid nitrogen and later thawed in a 37 °C water bath. A purity of at least 90% was achieved for sorted or isolated CD4+, CD8+ and CD8+ TEMRA cells.

The chain links TRBV9 with TRBJ2-5; a stretch of 8 junction bases matches TRBD2. Sample: CD4+ T cells from PBMCs. This sequence originates from a human donor with multiple sclerosis. The DNA sequence is TGTGCCAGCAGCCCCGGGACTAGGATACAAGAGACCCAGTACTTC. It is translated as CASSPGTRIQETQYF.